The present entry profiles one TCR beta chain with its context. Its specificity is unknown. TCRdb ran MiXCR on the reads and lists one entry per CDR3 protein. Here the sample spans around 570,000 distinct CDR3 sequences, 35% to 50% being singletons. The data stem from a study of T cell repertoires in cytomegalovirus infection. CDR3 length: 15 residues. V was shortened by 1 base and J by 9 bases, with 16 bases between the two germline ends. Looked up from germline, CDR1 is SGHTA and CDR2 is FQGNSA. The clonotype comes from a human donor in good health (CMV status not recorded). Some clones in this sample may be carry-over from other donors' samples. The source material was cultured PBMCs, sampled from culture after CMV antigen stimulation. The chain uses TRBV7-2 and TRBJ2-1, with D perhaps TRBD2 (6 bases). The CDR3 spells CASSLVGTSKLEQFF. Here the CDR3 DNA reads TGTGCCAGCAGCTTAGTTGGGACTTCTAAGCTTGAGCAGTTCTTC.